The 26 T cell receptor beta chains given below trace back to one sample, sequenced in a study of spatial heterogeneity in lung cancer. Study outcomes and limitations: Tumoral mutation counts were tracked by counts of expanded intratumoral alpha and beta TCRs.

Which antigens these TCRs recognize remains unknown. TCRdb re-called the 5' RACE reads through MiXCR, storing one row per CDR3 protein. The sample shows approximately 20,000 distinct CDR3 sequences, about 2.7% of them seen only once. Time point in this sample: sample taken at primary tumor resection. This specimen was lung tumor tissue, taken at surgery. Every receptor here comes from a male donor with early-stage non-small cell lung cancer.

This clonotype has at least ten counts. This sequence joins TRBV20-1 and TRBJ2-3; no clear D gene. CDR3 length: 12 amino acids. CDR1 is DFQATT and CDR2 is SNEGSKA in the germline V gene (reference sequence). The V end was cut by 3 bases, the J end by 2 bases, with 6 bases between. The CDR3 here is CSASETTDTQYF. The CDR3 DNA reads as TGCAGTGCTAGCGAGACCACAGATACGCAGTATTTT.

This clonotype was seen ten or more times. The V and J genes are TRBV10-3 and TRBJ1-3, with D tentatively TRBD1 (5 bases). CDR1 and CDR2 (germline): ENHRY, SYGVKD. V lost 6 bases, J lost 0 bases, and 9 bases lay in between. The CDR3 sequence is 14 residues long. The CDR3 region has the DNA TGTGCCATCAGAGGGACGAGCTCTGGAAACACCATATATTTT. This encodes CAIRGTSSGNTIYF.

The sample holds many counts of this clonotype. The chain joins TRBV12-3 or TRBV12-4 to TRBJ2-1, with D uncertain. Trimming removed 6 bases at V and 7 bases at J, with 10 bases between. The CDR3 loop spans 12 amino acids. The DNA of the CDR3 is TGTGCCAGCAGCCCTACTGCGAATGAGCAGTTCTTC. Protein: CASSPTANEQFF.

This clonotype was seen many times. The rearrangement links TRBV6-6 to TRBJ2-3; 8 nucleotides agree with TRBD2. V shed 3 bases, J shed 0 bases, and the junction held 11 bases outside the gene matches. The CDR3 sequence is 18 residues long. Germline CDR1 is MNHNY and CDR2 is SVGAGI (reference sequence). The CDR3 here is CASSYKAGGGRSTDTQYF. CDR3 in DNA: TGTGCCAGCAGTTATAAGGCGGGAGGCGGGAGGAGCACAGATACGCAGTATTTT.

This clonotype appeared many times. The genes are TRBV20-1 and TRBJ1-1; TRBD1 matches at 8 bases. The CDR3 spans 14 residues. The germline gives CDR1 DFQATT, CDR2 SNEGSKA (reference sequence). V trimming: 0 bases; J trimming: 7 bases; junction bases outside the gene matches: 7. As DNA, the CDR3 is TGCAGTGCTAGAGATAGACAGGGGTTAAGTGAAGCTTTCTTT. Encoded protein: CSARDRQGLSEAFF.

In this sample, this clonotype turned up many times. The genes are TRBV6-6 and TRBJ2-2; weak D call: TRBD1 (5 bases). Germline values: CDR1 MNHNY, CDR2 SVGAGI (reference sequence). V shed 5 bases and J shed 1 base, with 11 bases lying between them. The CDR3 is 15 amino acids. The CDR3 loop reads CASSMDIMNTGELFF. Here the CDR3 DNA reads TGTGCCAGCAGTATGGACATTATGAACACCGGGGAGCTGTTTTTT.

In its sample, this clonotype was seen many times. This sequence joins TRBV28 and TRBJ1-1; D unclear. V dropped 3 bases and J dropped 11 bases, with 10 bases sitting between them. This CDR3 comprises 11 residues. Germline V gene lookup returns CDR1 MDHEN and CDR2 SYDVKM. CDR3 protein: CASSFRGSAFF. For the CDR3, the DNA is TGTGCCAGCAGTTTTCGGGGTTCCGCTTTCTTT.

This clonotype was counted many times. The chain joins TRBV6-2 or TRBV6-3 to TRBJ1-5; tentative D call: TRBD1 (5 bases). This CDR3 has 14 amino acids. The V end lost 6 bases, the J end lost 9 bases, and 18 bases lay between the germline ends. CDR1 and CDR2 from the germline V gene are MNHEY and SVGEGT. The CDR3 DNA reads TGTGCCAGCAGCCTCTTGGGCGGGGCGGCGCCCCAGCATTTT. It is translated as CASSLLGGAAPQHF.

This clonotype was recorded many times. The chain uses TRBV20-1 and TRBJ1-5; possible D gene TRBD1, 5 bases. CDR1 and CDR2 (germline): DFQATT, SNEGSKA (reference sequence). V was cut by 2 bases and J by 5 bases, with 16 bases left in between. CDR3 length: 15 residues. DNA for the CDR3: TGCAGTGCTAGATCGCAGGGCCAGAGGGATCAGCCCCAGCATTTT. As protein: CSARSQGQRDQPQHF.

This clonotype is medium-sized. The gene calls are TRBV28 and TRBJ1-2; D is undetermined. This CDR3 is built from 15 residues. V was clipped by 6 bases and J by 7 bases, with 21 bases between them. Germline values: CDR1 MDHEN, CDR2 SYDVKM. CDR3 protein: CASRKSGISSLGYTF. The CDR3 DNA reads TGTGCCAGCAGGAAATCGGGGATCAGCAGTCTTGGCTACACCTTC.

This clonotype was observed at least ten times. The chain has TRBV20-1 and TRBJ1-6, with D possibly being TRBD1 (5 bases). This CDR3 region has 17 residues. Trimming took off 3 bases at V and 7 bases at J, with 22 bases between the two ends. Per germline, CDR1 DFQATT and CDR2 SNEGSKA (reference sequence). In DNA, the CDR3 is TGCAGTGCTAGTCCCGGGACGGCGTCTTTCCCGAATTCACCCCTCCACTTT. Translated: CSASPGTASFPNSPLHF.

A remark on this clonotype: Being one base from a much bigger clone, this may be a read error. The V and J genes are TRBV20-1 and TRBJ2-1; D possibly uses TRBD1 or TRBD2 (5 bases each). Between the trimmed V and J ends, which lost 1 base and 0 bases, there was a span of 10 bases. This CDR3 comprises 15 residues. CDR1 is DFQATT, CDR2 SNEGSKA, per germline (reference sequence). The CDR3 loop is CSARVAGSSYNEQFF. The CDR3 coding sequence is TGCAGTGCTAGAGTCGCAGGGAGCTCCTACAATGAGCAGTTCTTC.

This clonotype was picked up many times. J is TRBJ1-5 and V is TRBV19; D possibly corresponds to TRBD1 (5 bases). Between the trimmed V and J ends, which lost 4 bases and 5 bases, there was a span of 15 bases. Germline values: CDR1 LNHDA, CDR2 SQIVND (reference sequence). The CDR3 sequence is 15 residues long. CDR3 nucleotide sequence: TGTGCCAGTAGTAAGGAGGGGCAGGAGGATCAGCCCCAGCATTTT. This gives the protein CASSKEGQEDQPQHF.

This clonotype was recorded many times. The V and J genes are TRBV4-3 and TRBJ1-2; 11 nucleotides align to TRBD1. CDR1 is LGHNA and CDR2 is YSLEER in the germline V gene. The CDR3 spans 15 residues. The V gene end was trimmed by 4 bases and the J gene end by 4 bases; junction bases not matched to a gene: 5. The CDR3 DNA follows: TGCGCCAGCAGCCCCGGACAGGGGGCAGCCTATGGCTACACCTTC. Amino acid sequence: CASSPGQGAAYGYTF.

This clonotype was counted many times. The chain recombines TRBV29-1 with TRBJ1-1; D is unresolved. V was trimmed by 2 bases and J by 1 base, leaving 8 bases between them. The CDR3 covers 13 residues. The germline CDR1 and CDR2 sequences are SQVTM and ANQGSEA. This CDR3 is CSVERTQNTEAFF. The CDR3, as DNA: TGCAGCGTTGAACGGACCCAGAACACTGAAGCTTTCTTT.

This clonotype was picked up many times. The V gene is TRBV7-8, the J gene TRBJ2-2, with 8 bases aligning to TRBD1. V lost 3 bases and J lost 7; bases outside the gene matches: 7. CDR3 length equals 15 residues. Germline V gives CDR1 SGHVS, CDR2 FQNEAQ. CDR3 DNA: TGTGCCAGCAGCTTCCGCAGGGGGCTTAACGGGGAGCTGTTTTTT. This codes for CASSFRRGLNGELFF.

This clonotype has a handful of counts. The V and J genes are TRBV29-1 and TRBJ2-4; maybe TRBD2 (5 bases). V was pared by 7 bases and J by 9 bases, with 13 bases between. The CDR3 totals 11 residues. Germline lookup yields CDR1 SQVTM and CDR2 ANQGSEA. In DNA, the CDR3 is TGCAGCGCGCGGCAGGAGGTCATTCAGTACTTC. It translates to CSARQEVIQYF.

This clonotype showed up many times. This rearrangement joins TRBV30 to TRBJ1-6; D is unclear. CDR3 length equals 11 residues. Trimming cost V 0 bases and J 18 bases, with 12 bases left between them. Germline V lookup: CDR1 GTSNPN, CDR2 SVGIG (reference sequence). The CDR3 nucleotides read TGTGCCTGGAGTGTTTCGGCAACCCACCACTTT. Translating gives CAWSVSATHHF.

This chain connects TRBV30 to TRBJ2-3, with D maybe TRBD2 (5 bases). The CDR3 spans 13 residues. V was cut by 1 base and J by 0 bases, with 5 bases left in between. Germline lookup yields CDR1 GTSNPN and CDR2 SVGIG (reference sequence). The CDR3: CAWSAGSTDTQYF. The DNA for the CDR3 is TGTGCCTGGAGTGCGGGAAGCACAGATACGCAGTATTTT.

This clonotype was recorded at least ten times. The chain employs TRBV5-1 and TRBJ2-3; D ambiguous. This CDR3 contains 15 residues. The ends were cut back, 0 bases at V and 2 bases at J, with 10 bases in the middle. Germline V gene sequence: CDR1 SGHRS, CDR2 YFSETQ. CDR3 sequence reads: CASSLGRLATDTQYF. DNA of the CDR3: TGCGCCAGCAGCTTGGGCCGATTGGCCACAGATACGCAGTATTTT.

This clonotype was detected many times. This sequence joins TRBV3-1 and TRBJ1-5; D is possibly TRBD1 (5 bases). Trimming cost V 1 base and J 5 bases, with 21 bases left between them. The CDR3 runs 18 residues. Looked up from germline, CDR1 is LGHDT and CDR2 is YNNKEL (reference sequence). CDR3 nucleotide sequence: TGTGCCAGCAGCCAAGGAAGTTTCGGGGGATTGGGGCATCAGCCCCAGCATTTT. Amino acids: CASSQGSFGGLGHQPQHF.

This clonotype was observed many times. The chain uses TRBV9 and TRBJ2-6; no clear D gene. Deletions cut 3 bases from V and 2 bases from J, with 6 bases between. Germline CDR1 SGDLS, CDR2 YYNGEE. CDR3 length equals 14 residues. The CDR3: CASSDDTGANVLTF. CDR3 nucleotide sequence: TGTGCCAGCAGCGACGACACTGGGGCCAACGTCCTGACTTTC.

The table lists this clonotype with many counts. V usage is TRBV4-2 and J usage is TRBJ2-1; TRBD2 matches at 15 bases. Germline CDR1 reads LGHNA; CDR2 reads YNFKEQ. The V and J ends lost 3 bases and 9 bases, in that order; junction bases with no gene match: 9. This CDR3 comprises 17 residues. DNA for the CDR3: TGTGCCAGCAGCCACCCACCGGGGACTAGCGGGAGGTCTGAGCAGTTCTTC. Translated: CASSHPPGTSGRSEQFF.

This clonotype has a count of ten or more. The rearrangement joins TRBV7-3 to TRBJ1-2, with D possibly being TRBD1 (6 bases). Germline CDR1 reads SGHTA; CDR2 reads FQGTGA. Trimming left V 5 bases short and J 2 bases short, with 12 bases between. The CDR3 is 14 residues long. The DNA for the CDR3 is TGTGCCAGCAGCCGGGGCGGACAGAACTATGGCTACACCTTC. It codes for CASSRGGQNYGYTF.

There are many counts of this clonotype. This chain uses TRBV6-5 with TRBJ2-5; either TRBD1 or TRBD2 may fit D (7 bases each). The CDR3 loop spans 17 amino acids. Trimming took off 0 bases at V and 5 bases at J, with 19 bases between the two ends. CDR1 is MNHEY, CDR2 SVGAGI, per germline. CDR3 sequence (DNA): TGTGCCAGCAGTTACTCGATGGCAGGGGGGGTTGCGGAGACCCAGTACTTC. This encodes CASSYSMAGGVAETQYF.

This clonotype was seen ten or more times. J is TRBJ2-3 and V is TRBV29-1, with 15 bases matching TRBD2. CDR1 is SQVTM, CDR2 ANQGSEA, per germline. J gave up 6 bases and V 1 base, and 2 bases lay outside the gene matches. CDR3 length: 15 amino acids. CDR3 sequence (DNA): TGCAGCGTTGAAGGGACTAGCGGGGGGGGCGATACGCAGTATTTT. This translates into CSVEGTSGGGDTQYF.